Each of the 11 T cell receptor beta chains below was sequenced from the same sample in a study of cytomegalovirus exposure and HLA in healthy donors. This PCR relied on a set of 60 Vbeta primers and 13 Jbeta primers. Libraries were prepared by immunoSEQ multiplex PCR; TCRdb keeps only in-frame clonotypes and omits some of them. This repertoire includes approximately 110,000 clones. The source material was PBMCs. The source of these receptors is a man aged 35-49 years in good health and CMV-seronegative.

The chain employs TRBV10-3 and TRBJ2-5, with D tentatively TRBD2 (6 bases). The CDR3 contains 13 residues. Germline V gene sequence: CDR1 ENHRY, CDR2 SYGVKD. The V and J ends lost 8 bases and 1 base respectively, with 11 bases between them. The CDR3 nucleotides are TGTGCCATCCGGGACTCCACCCAAGAGACCCAGTACTTC. As protein: CAIRDSTQETQYF.

CDR3 nucleotides: TGTGCCAGCGTCGGAAGGGAGCGGTCCTACAATGAGCAGTTCTTC. This sequence encodes CASVGRERSYNEQFF. This rearrangement joins TRBV2 to TRBJ2-1, with a tentative D call TRBD2 (5 bases). The CDR3 contains 15 residues. The ends were cut back, 8 bases at V and 1 base at J, with 15 bases in the middle. Germline V CDR1 and CDR2: SNHLY, FYNNEI.

This chain connects TRBV13 to TRBJ2-2, with TRBD2 matching over 11 bases. The CDR3 has 16 amino acids. Per germline, CDR1 PRHDT and CDR2 FYEKMQ (reference sequence). V was pared by 5 bases and J by 0 bases, with 2 bases of the junction left unmatched. CDR3 DNA sequence: TGTGCCAGCAGCCCGGGACTAGCGGCGAACACCGGGGAGCTGTTTTTT. Its protein product is CASSPGLAANTGELFF.

This chain joins TRBV5-1 and TRBJ2-1, with TRBD1 identical over 8 bases. The CDR3 extends over 13 amino acids. With V trimmed by 2 bases and J by 8 bases, 3 bases remained unmatched. Germline V gene sequence: CDR1 SGHRS, CDR2 YFSETQ. In nucleotides, the CDR3 is TGCGCCAGCAGCTTTCAGGGGGCGGATGAGCAGTTCTTC. It is translated as CASSFQGADEQFF.

The V gene is TRBV29-1, the J gene TRBJ2-1; 8 bases map to TRBD2. This CDR3 is built from 14 residues. Germline V lookup: CDR1 SQVTM, CDR2 ANQGSEA. V was clipped by 7 bases and J by 3 bases; unmatched bases: 8. This CDR3 is CSARRSGVYNEQFF. DNA for the CDR3: TGCAGCGCACGTCGTAGCGGGGTCTACAATGAGCAGTTCTTC.

V gene TRBV5-6 combines with J gene TRBJ2-7; 9 positions agree with TRBD1. The junction had 3 bases not matched to a gene; V was cut back by 4 bases and J by 4 bases. The CDR3 extends over 13 amino acids. CDR1 is SGHDT and CDR2 is YYEEEE in the germline V gene. CDR3 in amino acids: CASSRDRDYEQYF. CDR3 in DNA: TGTGCCAGCAGCCGGGACAGGGATTACGAGCAGTACTTC.

V usage is TRBV9 and J usage is TRBJ2-2; tentatively, D is TRBD2 (6 bases). The CDR3 runs 14 residues. The V gene's germline CDR1 is SGDLS and CDR2 YYNGEE. V lost 2 bases to trimming and J lost 7 bases, with 12 bases between them. CDR3 loop: CASSVTRLGGELFF. DNA for the CDR3: TGTGCCAGCAGCGTGACTAGACTGGGCGGGGAGCTGTTTTTT.

This chain connects TRBV7-2 to TRBJ1-2, with 8 bases matching TRBD1. Germline V lookup: CDR1 SGHTA, CDR2 FQGNSA. After removal of 5 bases from V and 3 bases from J, the junction contained 2 bases not matched to a gene. This CDR3 is 13 amino acids long. CDR3 loop: CASSLDRDYGYTF. The CDR3 nucleotides read TGTGCCAGCAGCCTGGACAGGGACTATGGCTACACCTTC.

The chain is built from TRBV5-1 and TRBJ2-5; 7 bases map to TRBD2. CDR3 length: 13 amino acids. CDR1 is SGHRS, CDR2 YFSETQ, per germline. Trimming took 6 bases from V and 5 from J; bases not matched to a gene: 7. CDR3: CASKRAGDETQYF. For the CDR3, the DNA is TGCGCCAGCAAAAGGGCGGGAGATGAGACCCAGTACTTC.

The J gene is TRBJ1-2, the V gene TRBV5-5; maybe TRBD1 (5 bases). The CDR3 is made up of 15 amino acids. CDR1 and CDR2 from the germline V gene are SGHKS and YYEKEE (reference sequence). The V gene lost 2 bases and the J gene lost 2 bases, with 13 bases spanning the gap. The CDR3 region has the DNA TGTGCCAGCAGCTTCAACCCAGGGCTGAACTATGGCTACACCTTC. As protein: CASSFNPGLNYGYTF.

The chain couples TRBV19 to TRBJ2-7; possible D gene TRBD2, 5 bases. Trimming removed 4 bases at V and 4 bases at J, with 11 bases between. CDR1 is LNHDA, CDR2 SQIVND, per germline (reference sequence). The CDR3 runs to 13 residues. As DNA, the CDR3 is TGTGCCAGTAGTACAGGACGGGGATACGAGCAGTACTTC. Protein: CASSTGRGYEQYF.